The subject of this entry is one T cell receptor (beta chain). Germline and junction disagree at one end, which may indicate a read error. The data originate from a study of OX40 agonist ivuxolimab in advanced cancers. Study details: Of the patients, three showed partial responses, one with hepatocellular carcinoma and two with cutaneous melanoma.

Germline loops: CDR1 ENHRY, CDR2 SYGVKD. The CDR3 covers 15 residues. This table comes from immunoSEQ multiplex PCR, and its TCRdb copy is limited to in-frame clones, with some not included. This sample has approximately 22,000 clones, with 70% to 90% found just once. Sequenced material: CD4+ or CD8+ T cells sorted from blood, taken in a trial of the OX40 agonist ivuxolimab. This receptor was obtained from an adult with an advanced solid tumor such as melanoma, head and neck, liver or kidney cancer. This rearrangement joins TRBV10-3 to TRBJ1-1; the D gene is possibly TRBD1 (6 bases). This chain's CDR3 is CASSTHRAGGTEAFF. CDR3 bases: TGTGCCAGCAGTACGCACAGGGCCGGAGGGACTGAAGCTTTCTTT.